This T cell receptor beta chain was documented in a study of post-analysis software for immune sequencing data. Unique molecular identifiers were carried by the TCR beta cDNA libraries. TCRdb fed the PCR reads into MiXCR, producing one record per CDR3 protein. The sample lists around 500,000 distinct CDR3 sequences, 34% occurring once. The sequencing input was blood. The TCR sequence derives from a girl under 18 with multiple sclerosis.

Here the CDR3 DNA reads TGCGCCAGCAGCTCGTCAGGGGGCGTCGGTGAAAAACTGTTTTTT. Translated: CASSSSGGVGEKLFF. The J gene is TRBJ1-4, the V gene TRBV4-1; 8 bases align to TRBD1. The trim removed 5 bases at V and 7 bases at J, leaving 9 bases unmatched. This CDR3 comprises 15 residues. Per germline, CDR1 MGHRA and CDR2 YSYEKL.